A selection of T cell receptor beta chains follows, all from one sample in a study of beta chain features in type 1 diabetes. The protocol was immunoSEQ multiplex PCR, while the TCRdb copy is restricted to in-frame clones and leaves out a portion. The sample lists roughly 220,000 clones; around 15% were seen once. The sample was naive CD4+ T cells from blood. All receptors derive from a man aged 30 to 39 with type 1 diabetes. CDR3s include the opening cysteine and the closing phenylalanine or tryptophan. D genes are given only for firm matches. The size of a clone is reported for some rows only, either as once, few or many, or as a class for expanded clones.

CDR3 DNA	CDR3 protein	V gene	D gene	clone size	J gene
TGTGCCAGCCGGAGCCCAGGGTTCTACGAGCAGTACTTC	CASRSPGFYEQYF	TRBV27	.	.	TRBJ2-7
TGTGCCAGCAGTTCGGCGGGACAATTGGATACGCAGTATTTT	CASSSAGQLDTQYF	TRBV6-5	.	.	TRBJ2-3
TGTGCCATCAGTGAAGGAGAAGGCGACTATGGCTACACCTTC	CAISEGEGDYGYTF	TRBV10-3	.	.	TRBJ1-2
TGTGCCAGCAGTTACAGGCAGCCTAACACTGAAGCTTTCTTT	CASSYRQPNTEAFF	TRBV6-5	.	.	TRBJ1-1
TGTGCCAGCAGCGCGGAGGTGGGAAGGGAGACCCAGTACTTC	CASSAEVGRETQYF	TRBV9	.	few	TRBJ2-5
TGTGCCAGCAGCGTATCCACAGGGTCGTGGGGCTACACCTTC	CASSVSTGSWGYTF	TRBV9	.	few	TRBJ1-2
TGTGCCTGGAGTCAAGTGGGTGAGCAGTTCTTC	CAWSQVGEQFF	TRBV30	.	few	TRBJ2-1
TGTGCCAGCTCACCGGTAGTGGGGACCTACAATGAGCAGTTCTTC	CASSPVVGTYNEQFF	TRBV18	.	few	TRBJ2-1
TGCAGCGTCTCGACAGCTGGAAACACCATATATTTT	CSVSTAGNTIYF	TRBV29-1	.	.	TRBJ1-3
TGTGCCAGCAGTTACAATCAGCCCCAGCATTTT	CASSYNQPQHF	TRBV2	.	.	TRBJ1-5
TGTGCCAGCAGCTTAGGAGGGGGAGCCGGGGAGCTGTTTTTT	CASSLGGGAGELFF	TRBV7-2	.	.	TRBJ2-2
TGCAGCGCGGGGACACTGGACAGGGGCTACACCTTC	CSAGTLDRGYTF	TRBV29-1	TRBD1	few	TRBJ1-2
TGTGCCAGCAGCGCGCCTTCGTGGGGAAACGAGCAGTACTTC	CASSAPSWGNEQYF	TRBV7-9	.	few	TRBJ2-7
TGTGCCAGCAGCGTAGAGTCAGTTTACAATGAGCAGTTCTTC	CASSVESVYNEQFF	TRBV9	.	.	TRBJ2-1
TGTGCCAGCAGCCCCGGACAGGGGACGATGCAAGAGACCCAGTACTTC	CASSPGQGTMQETQYF	TRBV7-9	TRBD1	few	TRBJ2-5
TGTGCCAGCAGCCACCCGGACAGCCGAGAGACCCAGTACTTC	CASSHPDSRETQYF	TRBV28	.	.	TRBJ2-5
TGTGCCTGGATCAGGGTATCTGCTGAAGCTTTCTTT	CAWIRVSAEAFF	TRBV30	.	.	TRBJ1-1
TGTGCCTGGAATCTCCTAGCGGGAGTTGGCGAGCAGTTCTTC	CAWNLLAGVGEQFF	TRBV30	TRBD2	.	TRBJ2-1
TGCAGCGTTCACCCCACCGGGGGGGGAGAGACCCAGTACTTC	CSVHPTGGGETQYF	TRBV29-1	TRBD2	.	TRBJ2-5
TGTGCCAGCAGCTTTAAATTGGAGGAGCCCCAGCATTTT	CASSFKLEEPQHF	TRBV7-9	.	few	TRBJ1-5
TGTGCCAGCACCCGACTAGCGGGAGTAAGAAATGAGCAGTTCTTC	CASTRLAGVRNEQFF	TRBV9	TRBD2	.	TRBJ2-1
TGTGCCAGCAGTGCTGGCGACTACAATGAGCAGTTCTTC	CASSAGDYNEQFF	TRBV25-1	.	.	TRBJ2-1
TGCGCCAGCAGCTTAAGGGGCAGCACCTACGAGCAGTACTTC	CASSLRGSTYEQYF	TRBV5-1	.	.	TRBJ2-7
TGCAGCGTTGAAGCACATGCGGGACAGAACACTGAAGCTTTCTTT	CSVEAHAGQNTEAFF	TRBV29-1	.	few	TRBJ1-1
TGTGCCAGCAGCTTAGGGCCAGGGCCTTACGGGGAGCAGTTCTTC	CASSLGPGPYGEQFF	TRBV7-2	.	few	TRBJ2-1
TGCAGCGCCCAGACCGGGGAGCTGTTTTTT	CSAQTGELFF	TRBV29-1	.	.	TRBJ2-2
TGCGCCAGCAGCCGGTCTAGCGGTAGACAAGAGCAGTTCTTC	CASSRSSGRQEQFF	TRBV4-3	TRBD2	few	TRBJ2-1
TGTGCCATCAGCGGCGGAATCACAGATACGCAGTATTTT	CAISGGITDTQYF	TRBV10-3	.	.	TRBJ2-3
TGTGCCAGCAGCTTTGAAGAGGATCAGCCCCAGCATTTT	CASSFEEDQPQHF	TRBV7-9	.	.	TRBJ1-5
TGTGCCAGCAGCTCGGGACAGGGGGCTGAAGGAAAACTGTTTTTT	CASSSGQGAEGKLFF	TRBV7-2	TRBD1	.	TRBJ1-4
TGCGCCAGCAGCCCCCAACAGGGGTTCGAGCAGTACTTC	CASSPQQGFEQYF	TRBV4-3	TRBD1	.	TRBJ2-7
TGCGCCAGCAGTCTTGGCAAAAACATTCAGTACTTC	CASSLGKNIQYF	TRBV23-1	.	.	TRBJ2-4
TGTGCCGGGGGAGGACAGTTGAACACTGAAGCTTTCTTT	CAGGGQLNTEAFF	TRBV30	.	.	TRBJ1-1